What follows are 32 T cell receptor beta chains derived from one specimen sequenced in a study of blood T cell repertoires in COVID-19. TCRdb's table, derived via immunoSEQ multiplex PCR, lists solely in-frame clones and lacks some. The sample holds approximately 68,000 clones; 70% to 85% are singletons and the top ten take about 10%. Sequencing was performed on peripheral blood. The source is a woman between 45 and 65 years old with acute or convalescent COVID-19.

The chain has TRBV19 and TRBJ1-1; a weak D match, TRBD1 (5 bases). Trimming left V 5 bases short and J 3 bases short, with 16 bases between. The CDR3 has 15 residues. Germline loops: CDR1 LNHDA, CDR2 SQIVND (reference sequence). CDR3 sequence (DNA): TGTGCCAGTAGTGGGTTGGGGGGAAGGGACACTGAAGCTTTCTTT. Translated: CASSGLGGRDTEAFF.

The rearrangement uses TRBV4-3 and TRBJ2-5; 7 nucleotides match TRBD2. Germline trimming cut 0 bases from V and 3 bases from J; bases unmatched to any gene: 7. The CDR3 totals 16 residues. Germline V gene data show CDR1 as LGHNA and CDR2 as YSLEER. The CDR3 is CASSQDRRGREETQYF. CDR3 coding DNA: TGCGCCAGCAGCCAAGATCGCCGAGGGAGGGAAGAGACCCAGTACTTC.

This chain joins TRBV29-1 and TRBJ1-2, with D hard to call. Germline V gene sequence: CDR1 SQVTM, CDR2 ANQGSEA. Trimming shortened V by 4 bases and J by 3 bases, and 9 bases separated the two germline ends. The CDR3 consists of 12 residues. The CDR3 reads CSVVALDYGYTF. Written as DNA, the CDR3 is TGCAGCGTTGTGGCCCTGGACTATGGCTACACCTTC.

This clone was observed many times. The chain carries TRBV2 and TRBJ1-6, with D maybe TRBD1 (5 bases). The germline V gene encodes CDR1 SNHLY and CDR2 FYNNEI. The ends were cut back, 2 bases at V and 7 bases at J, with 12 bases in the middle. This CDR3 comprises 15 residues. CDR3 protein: CASSEPQVGNSPLHF. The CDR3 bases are TGTGCCAGCAGTGAACCACAGGTTGGAAATTCACCCCTCCACTTT.

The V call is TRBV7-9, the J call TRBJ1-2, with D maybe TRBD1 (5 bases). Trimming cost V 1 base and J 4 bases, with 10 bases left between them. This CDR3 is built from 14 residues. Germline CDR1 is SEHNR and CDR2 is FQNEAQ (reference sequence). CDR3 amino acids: CASSLGQTFYGYTF. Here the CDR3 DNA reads TGTGCCAGCAGCTTAGGACAGACATTCTATGGCTACACCTTC.

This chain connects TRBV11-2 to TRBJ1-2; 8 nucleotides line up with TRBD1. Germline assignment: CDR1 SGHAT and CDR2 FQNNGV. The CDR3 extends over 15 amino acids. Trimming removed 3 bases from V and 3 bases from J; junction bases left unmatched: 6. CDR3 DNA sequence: TGTGCCAGCAGCTTCGACAGGGGTGGTGACTATGGCTACACCTTC. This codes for CASSFDRGGDYGYTF.

The CDR3, as DNA: TGTGCCAGCAGCCCCCCCGGGACTTTAGGCAATGAGCAGTTCTTC. Its translation is CASSPPGTLGNEQFF. V usage is TRBV7-2 and J usage is TRBJ2-1, with D perhaps TRBD2 (6 bases). CDR1 is SGHTA and CDR2 is FQGNSA in the germline V gene. This CDR3 comprises 15 residues. Trimming stripped 5 bases from V and 6 bases from J, with 17 bases between.

CDR3 protein: CASTDSYGSESTDTQYF. CDR3 sequence (DNA): TGTGCCAGCACCGACTCGTACGGGAGCGAGAGCACAGATACGCAGTATTTT. The V and J genes are TRBV3-1 (or the pseudogene TRBV3-2) and TRBJ2-3; tentatively, D is TRBD2 (6 bases). CDR1 and CDR2 from the germline V gene are LGHDT and YNNKEL (reference sequence). Trimming stripped 7 bases from V and 0 bases from J, with 20 bases between. The CDR3 runs 17 residues.

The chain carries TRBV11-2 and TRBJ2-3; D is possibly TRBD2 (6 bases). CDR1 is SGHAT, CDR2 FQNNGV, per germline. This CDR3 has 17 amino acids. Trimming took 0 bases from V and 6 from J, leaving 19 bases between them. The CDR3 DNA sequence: TGTGCCAGCAGCTTAGAGTTGGGGGGTTCCGGACCGGATACGCAGTATTTT. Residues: CASSLELGGSGPDTQYF.

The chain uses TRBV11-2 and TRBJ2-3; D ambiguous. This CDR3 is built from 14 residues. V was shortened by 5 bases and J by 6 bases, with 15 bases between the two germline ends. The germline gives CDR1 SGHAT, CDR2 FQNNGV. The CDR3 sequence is CASSPNSWADTQYF. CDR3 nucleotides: TGTGCCAGCAGCCCTAACTCCTGGGCGGATACGCAGTATTTT.

CDR3 in DNA: TGTGCCAGCCAAGCTACAGGGGGCGGCACTGAAGCTTTCTTT. Protein product: CASQATGGGTEAFF. The chain recombines TRBV7-3 with TRBJ1-1, with TRBD1 matching 9 bases. Germline loops: CDR1 SGHTA, CDR2 FQGTGA. Trimming cost V 8 bases and J 4 bases; bases outside gene matches: 8. The CDR3 extends over 14 amino acids. The entire variable domain, with the rest obtained from reference TRBV7-3 and TRBJ1-1, is as follows: GAGVSQTPSNKVTEKGKYVELRCDPISGHTALYWYRQSLGQGPEFLIYFQGTGAADDSGLPNDRFFAVRPEGSVSTLKIQRTERGDSAVYLCASQATGGGTEAFFGQGTRLTVV.

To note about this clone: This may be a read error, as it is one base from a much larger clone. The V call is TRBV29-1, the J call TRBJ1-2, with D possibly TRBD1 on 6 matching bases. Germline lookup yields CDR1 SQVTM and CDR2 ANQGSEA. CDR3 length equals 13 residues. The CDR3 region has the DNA TGCAGCGTTGATCCTTCACAGGGTTCTGGCTACATCTTC. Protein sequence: CSVDPSQGSGYIF.

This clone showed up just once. This chain's CDR3 is CASSSDAGGYLEQYF. The DNA of the CDR3 is TGTGCCAGCAGCTCAGATGCGGGAGGGTACCTAGAGCAGTACTTC. V usage is TRBV5-4 and J usage is TRBJ2-7, with 9 positions matching TRBD2. The CDR3 runs 15 residues. V shed 3 bases, J shed 7 bases, and the junction held 11 bases outside the gene matches. Germline CDR1 is SGHNT and CDR2 is YYREEE (reference sequence).

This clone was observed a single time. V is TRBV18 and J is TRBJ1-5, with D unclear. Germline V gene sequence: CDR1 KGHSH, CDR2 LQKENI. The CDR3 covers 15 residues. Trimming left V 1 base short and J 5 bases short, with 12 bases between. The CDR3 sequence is CASSPRQAKDQPQHF. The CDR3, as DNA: TGTGCCAGCTCACCACGGCAGGCAAAGGATCAGCCCCAGCATTTT. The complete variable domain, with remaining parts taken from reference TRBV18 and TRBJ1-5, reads NAGVMQNPRHLVRRRGQEARLRCSPMKGHSHVYWYRQLPEEGLKFMVYLQKENIIDESGMPKERFSAEFPKEGPSILRIQQVVRGDSAAYFCASSPRQAKDQPQHFGDGTRLSIL.

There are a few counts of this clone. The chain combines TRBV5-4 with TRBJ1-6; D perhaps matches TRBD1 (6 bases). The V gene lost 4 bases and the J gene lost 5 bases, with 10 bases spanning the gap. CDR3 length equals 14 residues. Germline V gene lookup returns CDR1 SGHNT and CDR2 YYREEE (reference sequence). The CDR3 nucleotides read TGTGCCAGCAGCGAAGACAGGAATAATTCACCCCTCCACTTT. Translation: CASSEDRNNSPLHF.

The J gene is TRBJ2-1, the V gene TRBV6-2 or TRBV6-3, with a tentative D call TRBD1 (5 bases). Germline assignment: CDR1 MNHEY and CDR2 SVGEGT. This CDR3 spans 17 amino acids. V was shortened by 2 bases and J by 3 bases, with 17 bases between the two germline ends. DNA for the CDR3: TGTGCCAGCAGTTACAACCTATACCAGGGATTCTACAATGAGCAGTTCTTC. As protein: CASSYNLYQGFYNEQFF.

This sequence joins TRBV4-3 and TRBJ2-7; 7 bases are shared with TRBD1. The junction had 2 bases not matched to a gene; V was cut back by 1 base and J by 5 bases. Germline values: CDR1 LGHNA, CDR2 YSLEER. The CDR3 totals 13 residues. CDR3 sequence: CASSQAGGHEQYF. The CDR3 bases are TGCGCCAGCAGCCAAGCAGGGGGTCACGAGCAGTACTTC.

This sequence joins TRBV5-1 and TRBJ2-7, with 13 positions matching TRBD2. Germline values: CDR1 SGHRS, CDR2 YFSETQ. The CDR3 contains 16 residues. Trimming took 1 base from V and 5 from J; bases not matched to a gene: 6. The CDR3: CASSLPGLAGVNEQYF. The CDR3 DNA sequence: TGCGCCAGCAGCTTGCCTGGACTAGCGGGGGTAAACGAGCAGTACTTC. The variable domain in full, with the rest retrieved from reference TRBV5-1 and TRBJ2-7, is KAGVTQTPRYLIKTRGQQVTLSCSPISGHRSVSWYQQTPGQGLQFLFEYFSETQRNKGNFPGRFSGRQFSNSRSEMNVSTLELGDSALYLCASSLPGLAGVNEQYFGPGTRLTVT.

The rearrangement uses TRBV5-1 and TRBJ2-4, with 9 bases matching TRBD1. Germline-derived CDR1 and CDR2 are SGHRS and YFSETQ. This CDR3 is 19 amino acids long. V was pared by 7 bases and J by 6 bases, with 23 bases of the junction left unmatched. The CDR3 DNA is TGCGCCAGCTCTATTTATAACCAGGGACAGGGCAGAATACGAAACATTCAGTACTTC. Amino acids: CASSIYNQGQGRIRNIQYF. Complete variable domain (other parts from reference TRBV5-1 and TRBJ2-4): KAGVTQTPRYLIKTRGQQVTLSCSPISGHRSVSWYQQTPGQGLQFLFEYFSETQRNKGNFPGRFSGRQFSNSRSEMNVSTLELGDSALYLCASSIYNQGQGRIRNIQYFGAGTRLSVL.

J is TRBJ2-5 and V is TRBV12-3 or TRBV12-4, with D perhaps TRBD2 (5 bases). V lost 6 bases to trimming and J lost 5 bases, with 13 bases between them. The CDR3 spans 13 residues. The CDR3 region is CASSRSTGETQYF. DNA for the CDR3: TGTGCCAGCAGCCGAAGTACGGGGGAGACCCAGTACTTC.

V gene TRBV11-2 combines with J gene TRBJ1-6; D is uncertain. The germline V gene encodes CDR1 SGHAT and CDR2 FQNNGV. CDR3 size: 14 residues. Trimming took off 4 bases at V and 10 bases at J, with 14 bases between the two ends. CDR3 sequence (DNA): TGTGCCAGCAGCTCTTTGGTATTCGGGTCACCCCTCCACTTT. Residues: CASSSLVFGSPLHF. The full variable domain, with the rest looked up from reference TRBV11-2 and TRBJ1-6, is EAGVAQSPRYKIIEKRQSVAFWCNPISGHATLYWYQQILGQGPKLLIQFQNNGVVDDSQLPKDRFSAERLKGVDSTLKIQPAKLEDSAVYLCASSSLVFGSPLHFGNGTRLTVT.

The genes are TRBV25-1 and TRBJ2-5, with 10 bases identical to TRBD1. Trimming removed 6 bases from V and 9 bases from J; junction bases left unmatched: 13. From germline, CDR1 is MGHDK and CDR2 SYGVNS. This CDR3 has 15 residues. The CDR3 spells CASRETGGALEAQYF. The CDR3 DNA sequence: TGTGCCAGCAGGGAGACAGGGGGCGCGTTGGAGGCCCAGTACTTC.

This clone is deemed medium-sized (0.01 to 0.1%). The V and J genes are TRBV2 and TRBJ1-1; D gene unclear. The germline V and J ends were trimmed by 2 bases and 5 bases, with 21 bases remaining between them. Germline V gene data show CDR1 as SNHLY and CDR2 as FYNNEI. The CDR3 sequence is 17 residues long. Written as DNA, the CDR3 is TGTGCCAGCAGTGAATGGCGGCGCCCCGATAGGTGGACTGAAGCTTTCTTT. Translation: CASSEWRRPDRWTEAFF.

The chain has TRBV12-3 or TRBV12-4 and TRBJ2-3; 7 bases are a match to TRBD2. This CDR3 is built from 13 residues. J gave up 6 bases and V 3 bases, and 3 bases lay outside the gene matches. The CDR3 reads CASSFVSGDTQYF. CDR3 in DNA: TGTGCCAGCAGTTTTGTTAGCGGGGATACGCAGTATTTT.

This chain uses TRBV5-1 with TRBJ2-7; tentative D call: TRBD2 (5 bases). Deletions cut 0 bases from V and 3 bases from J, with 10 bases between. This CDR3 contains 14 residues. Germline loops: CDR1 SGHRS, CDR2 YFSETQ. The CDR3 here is CASSLVPSFYEQYF. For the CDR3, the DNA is TGCGCCAGCAGCTTGGTTCCTAGCTTCTACGAGCAGTACTTC.

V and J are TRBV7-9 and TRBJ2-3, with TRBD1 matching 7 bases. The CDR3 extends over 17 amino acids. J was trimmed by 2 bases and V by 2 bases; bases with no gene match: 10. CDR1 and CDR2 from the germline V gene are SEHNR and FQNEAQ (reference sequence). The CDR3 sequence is CASSLPTGKYDTDTQYF. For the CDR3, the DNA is TGTGCCAGCAGCTTACCGACAGGGAAGTACGACACAGATACGCAGTATTTT.

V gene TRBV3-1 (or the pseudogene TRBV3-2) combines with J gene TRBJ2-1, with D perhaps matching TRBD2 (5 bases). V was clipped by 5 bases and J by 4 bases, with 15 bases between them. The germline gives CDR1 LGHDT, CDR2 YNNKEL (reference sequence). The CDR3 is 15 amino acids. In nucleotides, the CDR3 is TGTGCCAGCAGCAACTCGGAGGTTTGGTACAATGAGCAGTTCTTC. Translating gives CASSNSEVWYNEQFF.

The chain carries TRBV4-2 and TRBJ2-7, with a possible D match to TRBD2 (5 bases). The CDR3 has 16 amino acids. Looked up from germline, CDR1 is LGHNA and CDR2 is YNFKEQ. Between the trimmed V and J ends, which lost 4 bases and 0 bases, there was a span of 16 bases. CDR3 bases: TGTGCCAGCAGCCCGATCGGTGGCGGGTTCTCCTACGAGCAGTACTTC. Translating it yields CASSPIGGGFSYEQYF.

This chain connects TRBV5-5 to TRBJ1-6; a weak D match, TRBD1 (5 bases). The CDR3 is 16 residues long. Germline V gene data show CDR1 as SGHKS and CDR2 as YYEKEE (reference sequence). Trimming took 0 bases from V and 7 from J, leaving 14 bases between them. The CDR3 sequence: CASSLAPTRTNSPLHF. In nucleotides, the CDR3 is TGTGCCAGCAGCTTGGCACCGACAAGGACAAATTCACCCCTCCACTTT. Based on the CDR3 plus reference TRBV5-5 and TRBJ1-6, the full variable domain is DAGVTQSPTHLIKTRGQQVTLRCSPISGHKSVSWYQQVLGQGPQFIFQYYEKEERGRGNFPDRFSARQFPNYSSELNVNALLLGDSALYLCASSLAPTRTNSPLHFGNGTRLTVT.

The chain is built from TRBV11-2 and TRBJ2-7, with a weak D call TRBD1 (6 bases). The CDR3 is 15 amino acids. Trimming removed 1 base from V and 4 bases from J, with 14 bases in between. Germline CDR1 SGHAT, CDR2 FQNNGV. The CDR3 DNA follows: TGTGCCAGCAGCTTAGCTGGCAGGGGACCTTACGAGCAGTACTTC. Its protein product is CASSLAGRGPYEQYF.

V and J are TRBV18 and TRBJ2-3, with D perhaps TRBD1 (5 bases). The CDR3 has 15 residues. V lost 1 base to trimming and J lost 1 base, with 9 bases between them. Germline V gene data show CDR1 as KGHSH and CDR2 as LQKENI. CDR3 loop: CASSPLQGGTDTQYF. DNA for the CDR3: TGTGCCAGCTCACCACTCCAAGGGGGCACAGATACGCAGTATTTT.

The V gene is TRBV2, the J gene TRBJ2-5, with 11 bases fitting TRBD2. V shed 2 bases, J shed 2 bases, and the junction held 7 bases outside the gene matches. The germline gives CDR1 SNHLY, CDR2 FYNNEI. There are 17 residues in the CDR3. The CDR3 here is CASSELVAGGSQETQYF. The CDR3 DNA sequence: TGTGCCAGCAGTGAATTGGTAGCGGGGGGGTCACAAGAGACCCAGTACTTC.